This T cell receptor beta chain stems from a study of Graves' ophthalmopathy and Graves' hyperthyroidism. As for the study in general: Being free of ophthalmopathy for 18 months of follow-up defined stable hyperthyroidism. The study, taken as a whole, reports: Ophthalmopathy cases were distinguished from stable hyperthyroidism by a 13-signature model, reaching around 88% sensitivity and around 80% specificity. Its predictions of ophthalmopathy progression gave the model 60% to 71% sensitivity and 72.22% specificity. The blood repertoire also included most expanded thyroid clonotypes above 0.001 frequency.

The authors amplified TCR beta CDR3 regions from RNA transcripts. RT-PCR was first run with HTBI primers, then multiplex PCR in a second round. From the multiplex PCR reads, TCRdb called clonotypes with MiXCR, one entry per CDR3 protein. This sample has roughly 1.1 million distinct CDR3 sequences, with 36% found just once. V was cut by 7 bases and J by 1 base, with 7 bases left in between. Germline CDR1 reads MNHEY; CDR2 reads SVGEGT. This CDR3 contains 12 residues. As for this clonotype: The antigen is not known.

The sequenced sample consisted of peripheral blood or thyroid tissue (not recorded which). This clonotype originated in an adult man with Graves' hyperthyroidism. This chain connects TRBV6-2 or TRBV6-3 to TRBJ1-1; D gene ambiguous. CDR3 protein: CASTAGNTEAFF. In DNA form, the CDR3 reads TGTGCCAGCACAGCGGGGAACACTGAAGCTTTCTTT.